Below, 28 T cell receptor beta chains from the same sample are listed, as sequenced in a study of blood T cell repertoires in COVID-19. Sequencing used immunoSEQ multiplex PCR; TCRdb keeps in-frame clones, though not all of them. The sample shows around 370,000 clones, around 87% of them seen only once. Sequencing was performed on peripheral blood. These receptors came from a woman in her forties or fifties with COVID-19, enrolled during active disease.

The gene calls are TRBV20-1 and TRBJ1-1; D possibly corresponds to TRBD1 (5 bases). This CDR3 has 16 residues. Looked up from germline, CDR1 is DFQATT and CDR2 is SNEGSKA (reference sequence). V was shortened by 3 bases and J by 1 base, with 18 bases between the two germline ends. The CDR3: CSASPSRGSANTEAFF. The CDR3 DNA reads TGCAGTGCTAGTCCTTCGCGGGGGTCGGCGAACACTGAAGCTTTCTTT.

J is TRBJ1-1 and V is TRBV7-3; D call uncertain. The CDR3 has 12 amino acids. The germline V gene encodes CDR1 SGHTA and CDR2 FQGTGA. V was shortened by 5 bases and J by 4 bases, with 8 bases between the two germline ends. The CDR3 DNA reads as TGTGCCAGCAGCCAAAGCGGCACTGAAGCTTTCTTT. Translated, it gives CASSQSGTEAFF.

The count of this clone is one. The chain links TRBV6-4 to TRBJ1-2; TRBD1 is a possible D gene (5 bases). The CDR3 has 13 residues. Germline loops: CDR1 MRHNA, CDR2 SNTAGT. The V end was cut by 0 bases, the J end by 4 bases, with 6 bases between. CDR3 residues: CASSDSGRYGYTF. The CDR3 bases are TGTGCCAGCAGTGACTCGGGGCGCTATGGCTACACCTTC.

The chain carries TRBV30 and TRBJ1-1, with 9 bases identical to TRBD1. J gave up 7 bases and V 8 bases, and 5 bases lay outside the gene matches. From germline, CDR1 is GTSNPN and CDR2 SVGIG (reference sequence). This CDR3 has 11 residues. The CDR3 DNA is TGTGCCACAGGGGGCGGACATGAAGCTTTCTTT. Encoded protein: CATGGGHEAFF.

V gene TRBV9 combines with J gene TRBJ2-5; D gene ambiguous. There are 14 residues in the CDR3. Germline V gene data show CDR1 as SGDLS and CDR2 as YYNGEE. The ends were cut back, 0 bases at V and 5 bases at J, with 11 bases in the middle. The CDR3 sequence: CASSVGAQWETQYF. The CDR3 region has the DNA TGTGCCAGCAGCGTAGGGGCACAGTGGGAGACCCAGTACTTC.

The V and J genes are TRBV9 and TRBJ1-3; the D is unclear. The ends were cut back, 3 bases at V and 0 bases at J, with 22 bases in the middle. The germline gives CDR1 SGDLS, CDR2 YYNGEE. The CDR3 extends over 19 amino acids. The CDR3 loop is CASSGMGRRPQVSGNTIYF. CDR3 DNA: TGTGCCAGCAGCGGGATGGGCAGACGACCTCAGGTCTCTGGAAACACCATATATTTT.

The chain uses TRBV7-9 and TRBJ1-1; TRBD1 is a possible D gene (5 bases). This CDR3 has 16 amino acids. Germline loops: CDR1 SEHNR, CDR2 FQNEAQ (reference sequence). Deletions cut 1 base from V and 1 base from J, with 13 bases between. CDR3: CASSLGPRTRNTEAFF. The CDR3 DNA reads TGTGCCAGCAGCTTAGGGCCCAGGACAAGGAACACTGAAGCTTTCTTT.

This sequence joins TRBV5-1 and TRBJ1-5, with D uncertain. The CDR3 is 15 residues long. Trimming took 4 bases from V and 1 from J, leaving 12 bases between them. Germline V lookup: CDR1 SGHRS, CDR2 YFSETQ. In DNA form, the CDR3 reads TGCGCCAGCAGCCGTACGGGGAGCAGCAATCAGCCCCAGCATTTT. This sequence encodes CASSRTGSSNQPQHF.

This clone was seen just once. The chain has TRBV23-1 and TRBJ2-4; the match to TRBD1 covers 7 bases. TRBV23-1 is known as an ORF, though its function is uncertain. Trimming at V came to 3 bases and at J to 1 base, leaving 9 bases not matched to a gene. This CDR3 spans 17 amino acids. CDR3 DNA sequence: TGCGCCAGCAGTCATCCAGACAGGGAAGGTGCCAAAAACATTCAGTACTTC. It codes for CASSHPDREGAKNIQYF.

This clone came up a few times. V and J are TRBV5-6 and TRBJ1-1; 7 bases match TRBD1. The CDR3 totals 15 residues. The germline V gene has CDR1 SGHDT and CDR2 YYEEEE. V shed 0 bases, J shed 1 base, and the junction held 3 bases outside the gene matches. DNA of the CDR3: TGTGCCAGCAGCTTGGGGTGGACAGGGAACACTGAAGCTTTCTTT. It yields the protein CASSLGWTGNTEAFF.

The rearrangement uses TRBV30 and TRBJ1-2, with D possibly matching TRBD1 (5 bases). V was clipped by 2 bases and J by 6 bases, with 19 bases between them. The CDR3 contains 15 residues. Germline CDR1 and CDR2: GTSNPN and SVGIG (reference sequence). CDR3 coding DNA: TGTGCCTGGAGTCCGGGAGTCTCTCTAGGGGATGGCTACACCTTC. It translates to CAWSPGVSLGDGYTF.

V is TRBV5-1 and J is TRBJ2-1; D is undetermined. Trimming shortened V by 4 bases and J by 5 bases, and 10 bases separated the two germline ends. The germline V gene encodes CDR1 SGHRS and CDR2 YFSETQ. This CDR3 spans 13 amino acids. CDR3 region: CASSIQVNNEQFF. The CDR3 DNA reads TGCGCCAGCAGCATCCAGGTTAACAATGAGCAGTTCTTC.

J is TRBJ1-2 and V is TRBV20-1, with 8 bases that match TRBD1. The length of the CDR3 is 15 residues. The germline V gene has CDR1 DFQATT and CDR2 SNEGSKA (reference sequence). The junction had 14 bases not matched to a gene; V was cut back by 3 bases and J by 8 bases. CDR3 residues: CSASGTTGASLGYTF. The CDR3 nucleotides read TGCAGTGCTAGTGGGACGACAGGGGCCTCTCTAGGCTACACCTTC.

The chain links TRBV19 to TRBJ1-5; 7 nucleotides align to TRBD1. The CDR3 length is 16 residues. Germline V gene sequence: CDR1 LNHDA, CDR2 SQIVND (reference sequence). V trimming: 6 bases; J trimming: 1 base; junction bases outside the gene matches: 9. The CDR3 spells CASSNPRQGSNQPQHF. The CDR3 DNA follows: TGTGCCAGTAGCAACCCCCGACAGGGAAGCAATCAGCCCCAGCATTTT.

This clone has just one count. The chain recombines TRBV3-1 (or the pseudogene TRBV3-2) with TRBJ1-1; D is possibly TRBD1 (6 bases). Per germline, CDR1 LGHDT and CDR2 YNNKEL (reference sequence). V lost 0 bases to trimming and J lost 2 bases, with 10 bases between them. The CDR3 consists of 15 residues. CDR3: CASSQDGRGNTEAFF. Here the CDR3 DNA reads TGTGCCAGCAGCCAAGATGGCAGGGGAAACACTGAAGCTTTCTTT.

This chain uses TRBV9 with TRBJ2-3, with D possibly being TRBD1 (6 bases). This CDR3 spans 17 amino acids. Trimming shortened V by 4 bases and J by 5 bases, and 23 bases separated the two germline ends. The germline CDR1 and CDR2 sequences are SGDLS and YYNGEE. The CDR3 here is CASSRRSGLQGVDTQYF. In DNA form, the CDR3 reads TGTGCCAGCAGCAGACGATCGGGGCTACAGGGTGTAGATACGCAGTATTTT.

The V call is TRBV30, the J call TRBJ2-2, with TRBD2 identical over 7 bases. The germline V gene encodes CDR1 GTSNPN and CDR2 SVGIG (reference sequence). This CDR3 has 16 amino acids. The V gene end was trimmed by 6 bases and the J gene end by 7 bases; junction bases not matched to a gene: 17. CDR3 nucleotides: TGTGCCTGCGCATGGTCCGGGACTACCTTCCTCGGGGAGCTGTTTTTT. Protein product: CACAWSGTTFLGELFF.

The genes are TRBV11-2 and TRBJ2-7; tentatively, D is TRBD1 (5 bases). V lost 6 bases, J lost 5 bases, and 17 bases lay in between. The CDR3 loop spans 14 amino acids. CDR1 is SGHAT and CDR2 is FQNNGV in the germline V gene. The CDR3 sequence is CASSRGSANNEQYF. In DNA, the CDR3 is TGTGCCAGCAGTAGGGGTTCAGCTAACAACGAGCAGTACTTC.

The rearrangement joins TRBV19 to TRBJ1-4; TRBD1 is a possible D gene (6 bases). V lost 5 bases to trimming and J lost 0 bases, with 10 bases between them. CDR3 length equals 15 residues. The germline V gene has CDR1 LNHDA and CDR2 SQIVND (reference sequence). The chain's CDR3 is CASSSRTATNEKLFF. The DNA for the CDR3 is TGTGCCAGTAGTTCCAGGACAGCAACTAATGAAAAACTGTTTTTT.

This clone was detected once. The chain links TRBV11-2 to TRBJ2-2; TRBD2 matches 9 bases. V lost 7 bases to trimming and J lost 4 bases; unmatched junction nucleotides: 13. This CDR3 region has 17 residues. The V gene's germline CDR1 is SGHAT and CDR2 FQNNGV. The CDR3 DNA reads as TGTGCCAGCAACCACCCTAGAGGCGGGAGGGTCACCGGGGAGCTGTTTTTT. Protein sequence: CASNHPRGGRVTGELFF.

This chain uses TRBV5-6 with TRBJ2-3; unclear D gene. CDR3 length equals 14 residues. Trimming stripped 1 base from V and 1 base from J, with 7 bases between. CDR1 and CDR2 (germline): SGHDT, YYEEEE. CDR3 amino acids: CASSLYPGTDTQYF. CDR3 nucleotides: TGTGCCAGCAGCTTGTATCCAGGCACAGATACGCAGTATTTT.

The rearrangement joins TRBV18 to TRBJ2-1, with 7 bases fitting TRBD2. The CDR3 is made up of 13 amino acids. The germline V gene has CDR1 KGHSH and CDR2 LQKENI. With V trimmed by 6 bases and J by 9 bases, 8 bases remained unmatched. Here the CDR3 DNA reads TGTGCCAGCTCTCGGAGCCCGGGAGGTGAGCAGTTCTTC. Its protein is CASSRSPGGEQFF.

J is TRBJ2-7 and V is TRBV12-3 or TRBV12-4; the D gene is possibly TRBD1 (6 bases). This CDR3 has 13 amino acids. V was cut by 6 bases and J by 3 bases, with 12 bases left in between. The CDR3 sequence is CASSTGTFYEQYF. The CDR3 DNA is TGTGCCAGCAGCACCGGGACATTCTACGAGCAGTACTTC.

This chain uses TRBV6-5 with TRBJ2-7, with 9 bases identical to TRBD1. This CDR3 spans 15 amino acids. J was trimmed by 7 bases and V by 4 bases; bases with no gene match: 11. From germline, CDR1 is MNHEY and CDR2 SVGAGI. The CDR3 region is CASSFIGTGIGEQYF. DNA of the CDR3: TGTGCCAGCAGTTTCATCGGGACAGGGATAGGGGAGCAGTACTTC.

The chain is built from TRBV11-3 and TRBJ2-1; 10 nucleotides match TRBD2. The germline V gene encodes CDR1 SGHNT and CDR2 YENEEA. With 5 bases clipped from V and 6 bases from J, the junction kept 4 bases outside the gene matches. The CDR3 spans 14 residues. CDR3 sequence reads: CASSGTSDGNEQFF. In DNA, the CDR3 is TGTGCCAGCAGCGGGACTAGCGACGGCAATGAGCAGTTCTTC.

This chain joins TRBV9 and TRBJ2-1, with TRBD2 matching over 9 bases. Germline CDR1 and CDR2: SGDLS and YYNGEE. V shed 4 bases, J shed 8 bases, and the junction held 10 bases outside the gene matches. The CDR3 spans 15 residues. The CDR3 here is CASSPRVAGEHEQFF. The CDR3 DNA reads TGTGCCAGCAGCCCCCGAGTAGCGGGAGAGCATGAGCAGTTCTTC.

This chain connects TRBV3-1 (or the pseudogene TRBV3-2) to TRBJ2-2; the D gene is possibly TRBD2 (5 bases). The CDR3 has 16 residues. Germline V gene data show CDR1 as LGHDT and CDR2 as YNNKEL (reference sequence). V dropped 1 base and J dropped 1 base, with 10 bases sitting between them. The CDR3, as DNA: TGTGCCAGCAGCCAAGTGTCAGCGGTGAACACCGGGGAGCTGTTTTTT. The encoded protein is CASSQVSAVNTGELFF.

Here the CDR3 reads CATRGTGVSVNEQFF. As DNA, the CDR3 is TGTGCCACCAGGGGGACAGGGGTATCCGTCAATGAGCAGTTCTTC. The chain carries TRBV10-3 and TRBJ2-1; 10 bases match TRBD1. The CDR3 has 15 amino acids. J gave up 6 bases and V 10 bases, and 12 bases lay outside the gene matches. Per the germline V gene, CDR1 is ENHRY and CDR2 is SYGVKD.